This T cell receptor (beta chain) is drawn from a study of beta chain features in type 1 diabetes. Whole-study results and caveats: Whatever favoring of shorter templates PCR might show would apply equally to patients and controls. At VDJ recombination sites, type 1 diabetes patients had fewer insertions and more deleted nucleotides. Shortening of TCRB CDR3s, moderate but significant, appeared in all four CD4+ subsets of Type 1 diabetes patients.

Expressed TCRB transcripts got sequenced, as all isolated RNA was reverse transcribed. Clones were sequenced by immunoSEQ multiplex PCR, and TCRdb holds only the in-frame ones, with some missing. The sample includes a few hundred thousand clones, roughly an eighth of them seen just once. About this clone: What it recognizes is unknown.

CDR3 length: 14 amino acids. Germline V lookup: CDR1 SGHRS, CDR2 YFSETQ. Trimming left V 0 bases short and J 7 bases short, with 11 bases between. The sequence was obtained from a man aged 25 to 40 with type 1 diabetes. Sequenced: naive CD4+ T cells from blood. J is TRBJ1-5 and V is TRBV5-1; D remains unclear. Here the CDR3 reads CASSLGSSNQPQHF. CDR3 in DNA: TGCGCCAGCAGCTTGGGTAGTAGTAACCAGCCCCAGCATTTT.